The 19 T cell receptor beta chains given below trace back to one sample, sequenced in a study of cytomegalovirus exposure and HLA in healthy donors. Primers: 60 Vbeta forward and 13 Jbeta reverse. Sequencing was performed with immunoSEQ multiplex PCR; in TCRdb, only in-frame clones are kept and a portion is missing. The sample yields over 150,000 clones, roughly 75% seen once. The sample taken for sequencing was PBMCs. These receptors were obtained from a woman aged 45-60 years in good health and CMV-seropositive.

The genes are TRBV10-3 and TRBJ1-6; D is possibly TRBD1 (6 bases). V lost 11 bases, J lost 10 bases, and 21 bases lay in between. In germline, CDR1 is ENHRY, CDR2 SYGVKD. The CDR3 contains 14 residues. For the CDR3, the DNA is TGTGCCCTACGGTCCGCCGAGGGGGGGTCACCCCTCCACTTT. This codes for CALRSAEGGSPLHF.

This sequence joins TRBV2 and TRBJ1-4; weak D call: TRBD1 (6 bases). The CDR3 spans 14 residues. V was clipped by 4 bases and J by 1 base, with 7 bases between them. The germline V gene has CDR1 SNHLY and CDR2 FYNNEI. The DNA of the CDR3 is TGTGCCAGCAGTGTGACAGGAACTAATGAAAAACTGTTTTTT. Translated, it gives CASSVTGTNEKLFF.

The chain uses TRBV19 and TRBJ2-1; 8 nucleotides align to TRBD2. Germline lookup yields CDR1 LNHDA and CDR2 SQIVND (reference sequence). V gave up 3 bases and J gave up 1 base; unmatched junction bases: 5. This CDR3 has 16 residues. In nucleotides, the CDR3 is TGTGCCAGTAGTATTTCTGCGGGGGGATCCTACAATGAGCAGTTCTTC. Protein product: CASSISAGGSYNEQFF.

The chain combines TRBV11-3 with TRBJ2-1; tentative D call: TRBD2 (5 bases). Germline V gene lookup returns CDR1 SGHNT and CDR2 YENEEA. The CDR3 contains 13 residues. The ends were cut back, 8 bases at V and 0 bases at J, with 8 bases in the middle. The CDR3 sequence is CASGRGSYNEQFF. CDR3 DNA sequence: TGTGCCAGCGGTCGGGGCTCCTACAATGAGCAGTTCTTC.

The chain employs TRBV7-9 and TRBJ1-1; D is possibly TRBD1 (6 bases). Looked up from germline, CDR1 is SEHNR and CDR2 is FQNEAQ (reference sequence). CDR3 length: 15 residues. V shed 5 bases and J shed 4 bases, with 17 bases lying between them. The DNA of the CDR3 is TGTGCCAGCAGCCTGGCGGGGGCGGGAGGCACTGAAGCTTTCTTT. The encoded protein is CASSLAGAGGTEAFF.

The chain's CDR3 is CASSKWRFKGGVRLARNQETQYF. The CDR3 nucleotides are TGTGCCAGCAGCAAATGGAGATTCAAAGGGGGGGTACGACTAGCGAGGAACCAAGAGACCCAGTACTTC. The chain links TRBV21-1 to TRBJ2-5; TRBD2 is the table's D call, not checked against the DNA. TRBV21-1 is designated a pseudogene. The CDR3 is 23 amino acids.

Remarks on this clone: Within the sample, other DNA sequences also encode this same CDR3. This chain joins TRBV19 and TRBJ2-3; no clear D. This CDR3 contains 14 residues. V shed 8 bases and J shed 1 base, with 13 bases lying between them. The germline V gene encodes CDR1 LNHDA and CDR2 SQIVND (reference sequence). The CDR3 bases are TGTGCCAGTGGAGTCCCTGCCGGCACAGATACGCAGTATTTT. Translating gives CASGVPAGTDTQYF. The whole variable domain, filled in from reference TRBV19 and TRBJ2-3, reads DGGITQSPKYLFRKEGQNVTLSCEQNLNHDAMYWYRQDPGQGLRLIYYSQIVNDFQKGDIAEGYSVSREKKESFPLTVTSAQKNPTAFYLCASGVPAGTDTQYFGPGTRLTVL.

The chain combines TRBV5-4 with TRBJ2-5; 8 bases line up with TRBD1. The J call may be wrong; the DNA end is better matched by TRBJ2-7. CDR3 length: 15 residues. Looked up from germline, CDR1 is SGHNT and CDR2 is YYREEE (reference sequence). The CDR3 is CASSGDRTATYEQYF. The CDR3 DNA reads as TGTGCCAGCAGCGGGGACAGGACGGCCACCTACGAGCAGTACTTC.

J is TRBJ2-3 and V is TRBV5-1, with TRBD2 matching over 10 bases. Trimming took 1 base from V and 2 from J; bases not matched to a gene: 13. The CDR3 contains 19 residues. The V gene's germline CDR1 is SGHRS and CDR2 YFSETQ. Here the CDR3 reads CASSLTRRGSGGYTDTQYF. Written as DNA, the CDR3 is TGCGCCAGCAGCTTGACCCGTCGAGGTAGCGGGGGGTACACAGATACGCAGTATTTT.

This chain uses TRBV7-9 with TRBJ1-1; 10 positions agree with TRBD1. From germline, CDR1 is SEHNR and CDR2 FQNEAQ (reference sequence). The CDR3 is made up of 15 amino acids. V shed 4 bases, J shed 5 bases, and the junction held 7 bases outside the gene matches. CDR3 sequence (DNA): TGTGCCAGCAGCTCCCGACAGGGGGCTCGGACTGAAGCTTTCTTT. Its translation is CASSSRQGARTEAFF.

This chain joins TRBV9 and TRBJ1-5; the D gene is possibly TRBD1 (5 bases). Per germline, CDR1 SGDLS and CDR2 YYNGEE. This CDR3 spans 15 amino acids. V was trimmed by 4 bases and J by 0 bases, leaving 11 bases between them. CDR3 region: CASSPHGGSNQPQHF. The DNA of the CDR3 is TGTGCCAGCAGCCCCCACGGGGGTAGCAATCAGCCCCAGCATTTT.

The chain combines TRBV2 with TRBJ1-2; the D is unclear. Germline loops: CDR1 SNHLY, CDR2 FYNNEI. The V and J ends lost 5 bases and 3 bases respectively, with 10 bases between them. This CDR3 is built from 13 residues. The CDR3 nucleotides read TGTGCCAGCAGTATCCTACAGCACTATGGCTACACCTTC. Encoded protein: CASSILQHYGYTF.

The V call is TRBV29-1, the J call TRBJ1-4, with 10 bases aligning to TRBD1. The CDR3 has 15 residues. The V gene's germline CDR1 is SQVTM and CDR2 ANQGSEA. Trimming removed 4 bases from V and 10 bases from J; junction bases left unmatched: 12. Written as DNA, the CDR3 is TGCAGCGTTGTTTTGACAGGGGGCAGGAGCTTAAAACTGTTTTTT. Its protein product is CSVVLTGGRSLKLFF.

The J gene is TRBJ2-6, the V gene TRBV5-4; 11 bases line up with TRBD1. The V gene end was trimmed by 4 bases and the J gene end by 0 bases; junction bases not matched to a gene: 6. Per the germline V gene, CDR1 is SGHNT and CDR2 is YYREEE (reference sequence). The CDR3 is 18 residues long. Here the CDR3 reads CASSRDRGSFSGANVLTF. The CDR3 region has the DNA TGTGCCAGCAGCAGGGACAGGGGGAGCTTCTCTGGGGCCAACGTCCTGACTTTC.

The table lists this clone with a few counts. The chain couples TRBV5-1 to TRBJ1-4; possibly TRBD1 for D (5 bases). The CDR3 totals 14 residues. The germline CDR1 and CDR2 sequences are SGHRS and YFSETQ. Trimming shortened V by 4 bases and J by 4 bases, and 11 bases separated the two germline ends. CDR3 protein: CASSLEGINEKLFF. The CDR3 bases are TGCGCCAGCAGCCTGGAGGGGATTAATGAAAAACTGTTTTTT.

The V gene is TRBV7-6, the J gene TRBJ2-7; maybe TRBD1 (6 bases). The CDR3 contains 15 residues. Germline lookup yields CDR1 SGHVS and CDR2 FNYEAQ. V gave up 1 base and J gave up 5 bases, with 15 bases separating them. The chain's CDR3 is CASSLGDRNSDEQYF. The CDR3 DNA sequence: TGTGCCAGCAGCTTAGGAGACAGGAACTCTGACGAGCAGTACTTC.

The rearrangement uses TRBV5-1 and TRBJ2-6; TRBD2 is a possible D gene (6 bases). Germline CDR1 and CDR2: SGHRS and YFSETQ. The CDR3 is 19 residues long. The ends were cut back, 1 base at V and 0 bases at J, with 17 bases in the middle. The CDR3 nucleotides read TGCGCCAGCAGCTTGCCCGTCGGGGGAGGTGGCTCTGGGGCCAACGTCCTGACTTTC. This encodes CASSLPVGGGGSGANVLTF.

This clone was counted a single time. J is TRBJ2-4 and V is TRBV18; weak D call: TRBD2 (5 bases). This CDR3 comprises 15 residues. V gave up 0 bases and J gave up 2 bases, with 8 bases separating them. Germline CDR1 KGHSH, CDR2 LQKENI. The DNA for the CDR3 is TGTGCCAGCTCACCACCGACGGGGACCAAAAACATTCAGTACTTC. It is translated as CASSPPTGTKNIQYF. Full variable domain (outside the CDR3, taken from reference TRBV18 and TRBJ2-4): NAGVMQNPRHLVRRRGQEARLRCSPMKGHSHVYWYRQLPEEGLKFMVYLQKENIIDESGMPKERFSAEFPKEGPSILRIQQVVRGDSAAYFCASSPPTGTKNIQYFGAGTRLSVL.

The V gene is TRBV5-1, the J gene TRBJ1-1; 7 bases fit TRBD1. Germline V gene sequence: CDR1 SGHRS, CDR2 YFSETQ. This CDR3 has 16 residues. V shed 4 bases, J shed 1 base, and the junction held 10 bases outside the gene matches. The CDR3 region has the DNA TGCGCCAGCAGCCCCGGAACAGGGGCCCAGAACACTGAAGCTTTCTTT. Residues: CASSPGTGAQNTEAFF.